The rows below give T cell receptor beta chains drawn from one sample of a study of shared clonotypes between healthy human individuals. This table comes from immunoSEQ multiplex PCR, and its TCRdb copy is limited to in-frame clones, with some not included. The data hold around 2.1 million clones, with just over 90% observed a single time. The sample taken for sequencing was naive CD8+ T cells from PBMCs. These receptors were obtained from a man in his late teens or twenties in good health. Some clones in this sample may be carry-over from other donors' samples. Both conserved end residues are part of each CDR3. The D gene is left open where the match is weak. Not every row has a clone size; where given, it reads once, few, many or a size class.

J | D | V | size | CDR3 | DNA
TRBJ1-6 | . | TRBV4-2 | . | CASSPGPGTNSPLHF | TGTGCCAGCAGCCCAGGACCGGGAACAAATTCACCCCTCCACTTT
TRBJ2-7 | . | TRBV5-4 | . | CASSLARGWEQYF | TGTGCCAGCAGCTTGGCCCGGGGCTGGGAGCAGTACTTC
TRBJ2-7 | . | TRBV5-6 | . | CASSLVGDFYEQYF | TGTGCCAGCAGCTTGGTCGGGGATTTCTACGAGCAGTACTTC
TRBJ2-7 | TRBD2 | TRBV7-2 | once | CASSSPLAGPSYEQYF | TGTGCCAGCAGCTCCCCTCTAGCGGGTCCATCCTACGAGCAGTACTTC
TRBJ2-1 | . | TRBV29-1 | . | CSVEGTLGEQFF | TGCAGCGTTGAAGGCACTTTGGGTGAGCAGTTCTTC
TRBJ2-1 | TRBD2 | TRBV5-1 | . | CARPGESGRENNEQFF | TGCGCCAGACCGGGAGAGAGCGGGAGAGAGAACAATGAGCAGTTCTTC
TRBJ1-1 | . | TRBV7-9 | . | CASSLGTVNTEAFF | TGTGCCAGCAGCTTAGGGACAGTGAACACTGAAGCTTTCTTT
TRBJ2-1 | TRBD2 | TRBV7-9 | . | CASSFATTGNWEGNEQFF | TGTGCCAGCAGCTTCGCAACTACCGGGAACTGGGAGGGCAATGAGCAGTTCTTC
TRBJ2-7 | . | TRBV19 | . | CASSELSGYEQYF | TGTGCCAGCTCCGAACTCTCGGGGTACGAGCAGTACTTC
TRBJ2-1 | TRBD2 | TRBV5-6 | . | CASSFAPITAGDINEQFF | TGTGCCAGCAGCTTCGCACCCATCACAGCGGGAGATATTAATGAGCAGTTCTTC
TRBJ1-1 | TRBD1 | TRBV4-2 | . | CASSQTGTGGLEAFF | TGTGCCAGCAGCCAAACCGGGACAGGGGGCTTAGAAGCTTTCTTT
TRBJ2-3 | TRBD1 | TRBV28 | . | CASSPGQGWVGTDTQYF | TGTGCCAGCAGTCCTGGACAGGGCTGGGTGGGCACAGATACGCAGTATTTT
TRBJ2-7 | . | TRBV6-1 | . | CASRDKGGSHEQYF | TGTGCCAGCAGAGACAAAGGGGGGAGCCACGAGCAGTACTTC
TRBJ2-3 | TRBD2 | TRBV27 | . | CASKSLAGGTDTQYF | TGTGCCAGCAAATCTCTAGCGGGCGGTACAGATACGCAGTATTTT
TRBJ2-1 | TRBD1 | TRBV7-8 | . | CASSAGGLEQFF | TGTGCCAGCAGCGCAGGGGGCTTGGAGCAGTTCTTC
TRBJ2-5 | TRBD1 | TRBV13 | . | CASSRDSFQETQYF | TGTGCCAGCAGTCGGGACAGCTTCCAAGAGACCCAGTACTTC
TRBJ2-7 | . | TRBV4-1 | . | CASSQGGRYEQYF | TGCGCCAGCAGCCAAGGTGGCCGGTACGAGCAGTACTTC
TRBJ2-2 | TRBD2 | TRBV10-1 | . | CASSEAGGHTGELFF | TGCGCCAGCAGTGAAGCGGGAGGTCACACCGGGGAGCTGTTTTTT
TRBJ2-1 | . | TRBV29-1 | . | CSVEDPGSSYNEQFF | TGCAGCGTTGAAGATCCCGGGAGCTCCTACAATGAGCAGTTCTTC
TRBJ2-1 | . | TRBV7-3 | . | CASSLGVGNEQFF | TGTGCCAGCAGCTTAGGAGTTGGCAATGAGCAGTTCTTC
TRBJ2-7 | . | TRBV29-1 | . | CSVLASARGSYEQYF | TGCAGCGTTCTCGCTTCGGCAAGGGGCTCCTACGAGCAGTACTTC